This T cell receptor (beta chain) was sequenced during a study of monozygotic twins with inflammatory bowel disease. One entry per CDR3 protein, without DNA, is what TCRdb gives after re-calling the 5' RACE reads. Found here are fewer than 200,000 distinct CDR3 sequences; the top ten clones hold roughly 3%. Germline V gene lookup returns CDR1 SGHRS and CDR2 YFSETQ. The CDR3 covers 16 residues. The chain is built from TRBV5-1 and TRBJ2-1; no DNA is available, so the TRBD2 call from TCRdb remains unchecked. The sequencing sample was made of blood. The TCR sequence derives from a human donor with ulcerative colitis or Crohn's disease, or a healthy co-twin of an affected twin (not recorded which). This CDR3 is CASSLAGRELYNEQFF.